The rows below give T cell receptor beta chains drawn from one sample of a study of blood T cell repertoires in COVID-19. The repertoire was sequenced with immunoSEQ multiplex PCR; TCRdb's copy has only in-frame clones and lacks some. The table has tens of thousands of clones, about 88% seen once. Sequencing was performed on peripheral blood. The receptors originated from a human donor in a cohort sampled during active COVID-19. The donor label of this sample is uncertain. Both conserved end residues are part of each CDR3. A D gene is named only where the DNA matches it firmly. Size tells how often a clone was seen (once, few, many) or the class of an expanded clone, and some rows leave it out.

d_call clone_size j_call v_call cdr3_aa cdr3_nt
NA NA TRBJ1-1 TRBV29-1 CSVTQDRNTEAFF TGCAGCGTTACGCAGGACAGGAACACTGAAGCTTTCTTT
TRBD1 NA TRBJ1-3 TRBV27 CASSRGAGGPGNTIYF TGTGCCAGCAGTCGAGGCGCAGGGGGACCTGGAAACACCATATATTTT
TRBD2 NA TRBJ2-1 TRBV5-1 CASSLAIAGAYNEQFF TGCGCCAGCAGCTTGGCCATAGCGGGGGCCTACAATGAGCAGTTCTTC
TRBD2 NA TRBJ2-5 TRBV30 CAWRDLHGLAGETQYF TGTGCCTGGAGGGACCTCCACGGACTAGCGGGAGAGACCCAGTACTTC
TRBD1 NA TRBJ1-5 TRBV7-2 CASSLEGAWPQHF TGTGCCAGCAGCTTAGAGGGGGCTTGGCCCCAGCATTTT
NA NA TRBJ1-2 TRBV5-4 CASSHHPPQGIYGYTF TGTGCCAGCAGCCACCACCCTCCCCAGGGAATTTATGGCTACACCTTC
TRBD2 NA TRBJ2-1 TRBV5-1 CASSLGLAGNGNEQFF TGCGCCAGCAGCTTGGGACTAGCGGGAAACGGGAATGAGCAGTTCTTC
TRBD2 NA TRBJ2-7 TRBV28 CASRAGGPYEQYF TGTGCCAGCCGAGCGGGAGGACCCTACGAGCAGTACTTC
NA NA TRBJ2-5 TRBV5-8 CASSLDRAGTQYF TGTGCCAGCAGCTTGGACAGGGCCGGGACCCAGTACTTC
TRBD2 NA TRBJ2-2 TRBV7-8 CASSEGGLAGVTGELFF TGTGCCAGCAGCGAAGGGGGACTAGCGGGAGTCACCGGGGAGCTGTTTTTT
TRBD2 NA TRBJ2-3 TRBV28 CASSTRLAGSTDTQYF TGTGCCAGCAGTACAAGACTAGCGGGGAGCACAGATACGCAGTATTTT
TRBD1 NA TRBJ2-7 TRBV5-4 CASSPDRSYEQYF TGTGCCAGCAGCCCGGACAGGAGCTACGAGCAGTACTTC
TRBD1 NA TRBJ2-7 TRBV7-6 CASSLQAGGSYEQYF TGTGCCAGCAGCTTACAGGCAGGGGGCTCCTACGAGCAGTACTTC
TRBD1 NA TRBJ2-1 TRBV15 CATSRAGQEDNEQFF TGTGCCACCAGCAGAGCGGGACAGGAAGACAATGAGCAGTTCTTC
NA NA TRBJ2-1 TRBV5-1 CASSTPGTDYNEQFF TGCGCCAGCAGCACTCCCGGGACTGACTACAATGAGCAGTTCTTC
NA NA TRBJ2-2 TRBV3-1/TRBV3-2 CASSPWQSRTGELFF TGTGCCAGCAGCCCCTGGCAGTCTAGGACCGGGGAGCTGTTTTTT
TRBD2 NA TRBJ2-5 TRBV28 CASWTSAETQYF TGTGCCAGCTGGACTAGCGCGGAGACCCAGTACTTC
NA few TRBJ1-2 TRBV30 CAWSVQESASYTF TGTGCCTGGAGTGTACAAGAGAGCGCGAGCTACACCTTC
NA NA TRBJ2-5 TRBV30 CAWSVGGEETQYF TGTGCCTGGAGTGTAGGAGGGGAAGAGACCCAGTACTTC
NA NA TRBJ2-7 TRBV28 CASSFGAGNEQYF TGTGCCAGCAGTTTTGGGGCTGGGAACGAGCAGTACTTC
NA NA TRBJ2-1 TRBV11-2 CASSPVRGSSYNEQFF TGTGCCAGCAGCCCAGTAAGGGGGAGCTCCTACAATGAGCAGTTCTTC
NA NA TRBJ2-3 TRBV3-1/TRBV3-2 CASSHGTDTQYF TGTGCCAGCAGCCACGGCACAGATACGCAGTATTTT
NA NA TRBJ2-2 TRBV5-6 CASSLDPAGELFF TGTGCCAGCAGCCTAGACCCGGCCGGGGAGCTGTTTTTT
NA NA TRBJ2-1 TRBV6-6 CASSFTPHSEQFF TGTGCCAGCAGTTTCACCCCGCACAGTGAGCAGTTCTTC
NA NA TRBJ2-1 TRBV5-8 CASSLRGGSYNEQFF TGTGCCAGCAGCTTGAGGGGGGGTTCCTACAATGAGCAGTTCTTC
NA NA TRBJ2-7 TRBV6-1 CASSEASVIGYEQYF TGTGCCAGCAGTGAAGCGTCCGTTATCGGTTACGAGCAGTACTTC
NA NA TRBJ2-3 TRBV9 CASSGKESSTDTQYF TGTGCCAGCAGCGGAAAGGAGAGTAGCACAGATACGCAGTATTTT
TRBD1 once TRBJ1-2 TRBV15 CATSKRTGGYGYTF TGTGCCACCAGCAAACGGACAGGGGGTTATGGCTACACCTTC
NA NA TRBJ1-5 TRBV12-3/TRBV12-4 CASSFNRDQPQHF TGTGCCAGCAGTTTTAATCGCGATCAGCCCCAGCATTTT
NA once TRBJ1-6 TRBV7-9 CASSLPLGNSPLHF TGTGCCAGCAGCCTCCCCCTAGGCAATTCACCCCTCCACTTT
TRBD2 NA TRBJ2-1 TRBV4-1 CASSPGTSAYNEQFF TGCGCCAGCAGTCCCGGGACTAGCGCCTACAATGAGCAGTTCTTC
TRBD1 NA TRBJ2-2 TRBV4-1 CASSPRTGTNTGELFF TGCGCCAGCAGCCCTCGGACAGGGACCAACACCGGGGAGCTGTTTTTT
NA NA TRBJ1-6 TRBV5-4 CASSLEQGGSPLHF TGTGCCAGCAGCTTAGAACAGGGCGGTTCACCCCTCCACTTT
TRBD1 NA TRBJ2-2 TRBV18 CASSRDRARTGELFF TGTGCCAGCTCCCGGGACAGGGCCCGGACCGGGGAGCTGTTTTTT
TRBD1 once TRBJ2-3 TRBV5-1 CASSPRQGVSHTDTQYF TGCGCCAGCAGCCCCCGACAGGGAGTTTCACACACAGATACGCAGTATTTT
TRBD2 NA TRBJ2-1 TRBV5-1 CASSLAAGGYNEQFF TGCGCCAGCAGCTTGGCAGCGGGAGGGTACAATGAGCAGTTCTTC
TRBD2 medium-sized TRBJ2-7 TRBV5-6 CASSLVLAGEQYF TGTGCCAGCAGTCTCGTCCTAGCGGGCGAGCAGTACTTC
NA few TRBJ2-7 TRBV5-1 CASSLKLETEQYF TGCGCCAGCAGCTTGAAGCTAGAGACCGAGCAGTACTTC
NA NA TRBJ2-1 TRBV6-2/TRBV6-3 CASSYERRLLGRYGYNEQFF TGTGCCAGCAGTTACGAAAGGCGACTCCTAGGAAGATACGGCTACAATGAGCAGTTCTTC
TRBD1 NA TRBJ1-2 TRBV5-1 CASSRDRDYGYTF TGCGCCAGCAGCCGCGACAGGGACTATGGCTACACCTTC
NA NA TRBJ2-5 TRBV10-3 CAISPGQETQYF TGTGCCATCAGTCCCGGTCAAGAGACCCAGTACTTC